This is a list of T cell receptor beta chains from one sample in a study of control samples from healthy donors and cancer patients. Some clones are missing from TCRdb's copy, which holds only in-frame ones; the method was immunoSEQ multiplex PCR. The sample shows more than 100,000 clones, about nine tenths of them seen only once. Sequenced: blood. Receptor source: a man in his forties in good health. The CDR3 runs from the conserved cysteine through the conserved F or W. D genes are given only for firm matches. Not all rows give a size; the values are once, few, many and, for expanded clones, a class.

v_call: TRBV7-2
j_call: TRBJ2-7
d_call: TRBD1
clone_size: NA
cdr3_aa: CASSAPGQASSYEQYF
cdr3_nt: TGTGCCAGCAGCGCCCCGGGACAGGCAAGCTCCTACGAGCAGTACTTC

v_call: TRBV4-2
j_call: TRBJ2-1
d_call: NA
clone_size: NA
cdr3_aa: CASSPTVRDNEQFF
cdr3_nt: TGTGCCAGCAGCCCCACGGTTCGGGACAATGAGCAGTTCTTC

v_call: TRBV10-3
j_call: TRBJ2-7
d_call: NA
clone_size: NA
cdr3_aa: CAISELGGTRGTYEQYF
cdr3_nt: TGTGCCATCAGTGAGTTAGGAGGGACCCGGGGGACCTACGAGCAGTACTTC

v_call: TRBV10-3
j_call: TRBJ1-4
d_call: TRBD1
clone_size: NA
cdr3_aa: CAITDRVNEKLFF
cdr3_nt: TGTGCCATCACCGACAGGGTAAATGAAAAACTGTTTTTT

v_call: TRBV27
j_call: TRBJ1-1
d_call: TRBD1
clone_size: once
cdr3_aa: CASSSGTANTEAFF
cdr3_nt: TGTGCCAGCAGTTCCGGGACAGCGAACACTGAAGCTTTCTTT

v_call: TRBV21-1
j_call: TRBJ1-3
d_call: NA
clone_size: NA
cdr3_aa: CASSKALREGGNTIYF
cdr3_nt: TGTGCCAGCAGCAAAGCGCTCAGGGAGGGTGGAAACACCATATATTTT

v_call: TRBV7-2
j_call: TRBJ1-1
d_call: NA
clone_size: NA
cdr3_aa: CASSPGLTRTEAFF
cdr3_nt: TGTGCCAGCAGCCCGGGCCTGACGAGGACTGAAGCTTTCTTT

v_call: TRBV7-2
j_call: TRBJ2-2
d_call: NA
clone_size: NA
cdr3_aa: CASSYSGTLNTGELFF
cdr3_nt: TGTGCCAGCAGCTATTCCGGGACCCTGAACACCGGGGAGCTGTTTTTT

v_call: TRBV10-2
j_call: TRBJ2-5
d_call: NA
clone_size: NA
cdr3_aa: CASSPGPTQYF
cdr3_nt: TGCGCCAGCAGCCCAGGACCGACCCAGTACTTC

v_call: TRBV29-1
j_call: TRBJ1-3
d_call: TRBD1
clone_size: NA
cdr3_aa: CSAELNRGLSGNTIYF
cdr3_nt: TGCAGCGCAGAACTTAACAGGGGACTCTCTGGAAACACCATATATTTT

v_call: TRBV12-5
j_call: TRBJ1-1
d_call: TRBD1
clone_size: NA
cdr3_aa: CASGLVRGTGATEAFF
cdr3_nt: TGTGCTAGTGGTTTGGTACGAGGGACAGGGGCGACTGAAGCTTTCTTT

v_call: TRBV7-3
j_call: TRBJ2-1
d_call: NA
clone_size: few
cdr3_aa: CASSLNYQDRRQFF
cdr3_nt: TGTGCCAGCAGCTTAAATTATCAGGACAGACGGCAGTTCTTC

v_call: TRBV4-2
j_call: TRBJ1-1
d_call: NA
clone_size: NA
cdr3_aa: CASSQDIPLRVGTEAFF
cdr3_nt: TGTGCCAGCAGCCAAGATATACCCCTCAGGGTAGGCACTGAAGCTTTCTTT

v_call: TRBV12-3/TRBV12-4
j_call: TRBJ1-2
d_call: NA
clone_size: NA
cdr3_aa: CASSPAGRDGYTF
cdr3_nt: TGTGCCAGCAGCCCCGCAGGGCGGGATGGCTACACCTTC

v_call: TRBV3-1/TRBV3-2
j_call: TRBJ2-7
d_call: NA
clone_size: NA
cdr3_aa: CASSPPLGSFTYEQYF
cdr3_nt: TGTGCCAGCAGCCCCCCCTTGGGATCCTTTACCTACGAGCAGTACTTC

v_call: TRBV6-5
j_call: TRBJ1-2
d_call: TRBD1
clone_size: few
cdr3_aa: CASRAGQGAGYGYTF
cdr3_nt: TGTGCCAGCAGAGCCGGACAGGGGGCAGGGTATGGCTACACCTTC

v_call: TRBV9
j_call: TRBJ2-2
d_call: TRBD1
clone_size: NA
cdr3_aa: CASGSTGGTGELFF
cdr3_nt: TGTGCCAGCGGGTCTACAGGGGGGACCGGGGAGCTGTTTTTT

v_call: TRBV11-3
j_call: TRBJ2-1
d_call: NA
clone_size: NA
cdr3_aa: CASSLVFGDREQFF
cdr3_nt: TGTGCCAGCAGCTTAGTATTCGGGGATCGTGAGCAGTTCTTC

v_call: TRBV7-2
j_call: TRBJ2-3
d_call: NA
clone_size: NA
cdr3_aa: CASSPTTDTQYF
cdr3_nt: TGTGCCAGCAGCCCGACCACAGATACGCAGTATTTT

v_call: TRBV27
j_call: TRBJ1-5
d_call: NA
clone_size: NA
cdr3_aa: CASSWREGNQPQHF
cdr3_nt: TGTGCCAGCAGTTGGAGGGAAGGCAATCAGCCCCAGCATTTT

v_call: TRBV7-2
j_call: TRBJ1-3
d_call: TRBD1
clone_size: NA
cdr3_aa: CASSLAAGRGQGNTIYF
cdr3_nt: TGTGCCAGCAGCTTAGCGGCTGGGAGGGGGCAAGGAAACACCATATATTTT

v_call: TRBV30
j_call: TRBJ2-3
d_call: NA
clone_size: few
cdr3_aa: CAWSAGGGLGKYF
cdr3_nt: TGTGCCTGGAGCGCTGGGGGCGGCCTGGGGAAGTATTTT

v_call: TRBV7-9
j_call: TRBJ2-4
d_call: NA
clone_size: NA
cdr3_aa: CASSLNQGGFQYF
cdr3_nt: TGTGCCAGCAGCTTAAATCAGGGAGGCTTTCAGTACTTC

v_call: TRBV30
j_call: TRBJ1-2
d_call: TRBD1
clone_size: NA
cdr3_aa: CACRRTGGIGYTF
cdr3_nt: TGTGCCTGCAGACGGACAGGGGGCATTGGCTACACCTTC

v_call: TRBV5-1
j_call: TRBJ2-5
d_call: NA
clone_size: NA
cdr3_aa: CASSLVGSNIQETQYF
cdr3_nt: TGCGCCAGCAGCTTGGTAGGCAGTAATATCCAAGAGACCCAGTACTTC

v_call: TRBV11-3
j_call: TRBJ1-1
d_call: NA
clone_size: NA
cdr3_aa: CASSPPQGKNTEAFF
cdr3_nt: TGTGCCAGCAGCCCCCCACAGGGAAAGAACACTGAAGCTTTCTTT

v_call: TRBV30
j_call: TRBJ1-1
d_call: NA
clone_size: NA
cdr3_aa: CAWSGGPTEAFF
cdr3_nt: TGTGCCTGGAGTGGGGGGCCCACTGAAGCTTTCTTT

v_call: TRBV7-3
j_call: TRBJ2-1
d_call: NA
clone_size: NA
cdr3_aa: CASSFRERNNEQFF
cdr3_nt: TGTGCCAGCAGCTTTAGGGAAAGGAACAATGAGCAGTTCTTC

v_call: TRBV7-8
j_call: TRBJ2-5
d_call: NA
clone_size: NA
cdr3_aa: CASSSRRKQETQYF
cdr3_nt: TGTGCCAGCAGCTCGAGACGGAAGCAAGAGACCCAGTACTTC

v_call: TRBV24-1
j_call: TRBJ2-3
d_call: TRBD2
clone_size: NA
cdr3_aa: CATSAARGNTDTQYF
cdr3_nt: TGTGCCACCAGTGCGGCGCGGGGGAACACAGATACGCAGTATTTT

v_call: TRBV18
j_call: TRBJ1-2
d_call: NA
clone_size: NA
cdr3_aa: CASSPGQEYGYTF
cdr3_nt: TGTGCCAGCTCACCAGGGCAGGAGTATGGCTACACCTTC

v_call: TRBV7-6
j_call: TRBJ2-2
d_call: NA
clone_size: NA
cdr3_aa: CASSLEGGPANTGELFF
cdr3_nt: TGTGCCAGCAGCTTAGAGGGGGGACCCGCGAACACCGGGGAGCTGTTTTTT

v_call: TRBV9
j_call: TRBJ1-3
d_call: TRBD1
clone_size: NA
cdr3_aa: CASSVAPGGAPGNTIYF
cdr3_nt: TGTGCCAGCAGCGTAGCTCCAGGGGGCGCTCCTGGAAACACCATATATTTT

v_call: TRBV6-5
j_call: TRBJ1-2
d_call: NA
clone_size: NA
cdr3_aa: CASSAGGNFYGYTF
cdr3_nt: TGTGCCAGCAGCGCCGGGGGCAATTTTTATGGCTACACCTTC

v_call: TRBV5-1
j_call: TRBJ2-3
d_call: TRBD2
clone_size: NA
cdr3_aa: CASSLTLTSGNGDTQYF
cdr3_nt: TGCGCCAGCAGCTTGACCCTGACTAGCGGGAATGGAGATACGCAGTATTTT

v_call: TRBV27
j_call: TRBJ1-2
d_call: NA
clone_size: NA
cdr3_aa: CASSLDGYRGYTF
cdr3_nt: TGTGCCAGCAGTTTGGACGGATATAGAGGCTACACCTTC

v_call: TRBV7-2
j_call: TRBJ1-2
d_call: NA
clone_size: NA
cdr3_aa: CASSLVDGGASYGYTF
cdr3_nt: TGTGCCAGCAGCTTAGTTGACGGGGGCGCAAGCTATGGCTACACCTTC

v_call: TRBV19
j_call: TRBJ2-7
d_call: TRBD1
clone_size: once
cdr3_aa: CASSIGTGAYEQYF
cdr3_nt: TGTGCCAGTAGTATCGGCACAGGGGCCTACGAGCAGTACTTC

v_call: TRBV2
j_call: TRBJ1-1
d_call: NA
clone_size: NA
cdr3_aa: CASSWTERLEAFF
cdr3_nt: TGTGCCAGCAGCTGGACAGAACGCCTTGAAGCTTTCTTT

v_call: TRBV4-1
j_call: TRBJ2-4
d_call: NA
clone_size: NA
cdr3_aa: CASSQEGKGGAKNIQYF
cdr3_nt: TGCGCCAGCAGCCAAGAAGGGAAAGGGGGAGCCAAAAACATTCAGTACTTC

v_call: TRBV10-1
j_call: TRBJ2-3
d_call: NA
clone_size: NA
cdr3_aa: CASSDPDTQYF
cdr3_nt: TGCGCCAGCAGTGACCCAGATACGCAGTATTTT

v_call: TRBV5-1
j_call: TRBJ2-1
d_call: TRBD1
clone_size: NA
cdr3_aa: CASSLGGTVNEQFF
cdr3_nt: TGCGCCAGCAGCTTGGGGGGGACAGTCAATGAGCAGTTCTTC

v_call: TRBV9
j_call: TRBJ2-3
d_call: TRBD2
clone_size: NA
cdr3_aa: CASSVSGGAADTQYF
cdr3_nt: TGTGCCAGCAGCGTTAGCGGGGGGGCTGCAGATACGCAGTATTTT

v_call: TRBV28
j_call: TRBJ2-1
d_call: TRBD2
clone_size: NA
cdr3_aa: CASSILRGDSYNEQFF
cdr3_nt: TGTGCCAGCAGTATACTACGGGGGGACTCCTACAATGAGCAGTTCTTC

v_call: TRBV21-1
j_call: TRBJ1-2
d_call: NA
clone_size: NA
cdr3_aa: CASSPSPGYTF
cdr3_nt: TGTGCCAGCAGCCCCAGCCCGGGCTACACCTTC

v_call: TRBV7-2
j_call: TRBJ1-5
d_call: NA
clone_size: NA
cdr3_aa: CASSPGTPNQPQHF
cdr3_nt: TGTGCCAGCAGCCCCGGGACACCGAATCAGCCCCAGCATTTT